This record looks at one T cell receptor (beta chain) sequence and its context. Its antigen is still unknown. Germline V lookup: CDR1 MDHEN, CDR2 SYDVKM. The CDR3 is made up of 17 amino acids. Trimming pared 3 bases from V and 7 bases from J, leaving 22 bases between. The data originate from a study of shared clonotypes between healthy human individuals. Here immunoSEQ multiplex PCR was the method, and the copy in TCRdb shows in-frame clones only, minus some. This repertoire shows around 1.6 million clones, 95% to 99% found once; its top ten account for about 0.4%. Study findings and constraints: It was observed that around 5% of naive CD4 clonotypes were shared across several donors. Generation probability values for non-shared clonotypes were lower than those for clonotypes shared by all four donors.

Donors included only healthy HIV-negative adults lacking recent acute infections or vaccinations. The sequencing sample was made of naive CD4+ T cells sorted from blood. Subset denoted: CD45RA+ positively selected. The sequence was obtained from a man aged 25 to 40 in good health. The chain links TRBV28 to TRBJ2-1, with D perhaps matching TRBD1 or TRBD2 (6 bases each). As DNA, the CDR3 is TGTGCCAGCAGTTTTACCAGCGGGCAGGGGAGGTGGAATGAGCAGTTCTTC. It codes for CASSFTSGQGRWNEQFF.